Sequencing of this T cell receptor (beta chain) was carried out in a study of blood T cell repertoires in COVID-19. Overall study context: Whether acute or convalescent, the COVID-19 samples came from the United States, Italy and Spain.

This CDR3 is 13 amino acids long. The V gene lost 0 bases and the J gene lost 2 bases, with 5 bases spanning the gap. CDR1 LNHDA and CDR2 SQIVND come from the germline V gene (reference sequence). Generated by immunoSEQ multiplex PCR, the TCRdb table keeps only in-frame clones and is missing some. The sample consists of approximately 75,000 clones, 83% of them appearing once. This clone was observed a few times. Seattle participants joined during active infection and were tracked over time. The sequencing input was peripheral blood. This TCR derives from a young man with COVID-19, enrolled during active disease. The chain joins TRBV19 to TRBJ2-7, with D tentatively TRBD2 (5 bases). The CDR3 is CASSIEEAYEQYF. The CDR3 DNA sequence: TGTGCCAGTAGTATAGAGGAGGCCTACGAGCAGTACTTC.